The 27 T cell receptor beta chains given below trace back to one sample, sequenced in a study of regulatory T cells in long-lasting Graves disease. The sample's time point: newly diagnosed GD, antithyroid drugs for less than 3 months. There was RNA extracted from PBMCs, and the TCR library was made from it. HTBI primers from iRepertoire and Arm-PCR of CDR3 regions yielded the TCR beta libraries. TCRdb analysed the multiplex PCR reads with MiXCR anew, one entry per CDR3 protein. The sample records roughly 350,000 distinct CDR3 sequences, over 15% being singletons. The same data also contributed to another study, on T cells in Graves' hyperthyroidism and ophthalmopathy.

The source was peripheral blood mononuclear cells (PBMCs), collected at new diagnosis, from a patient treated with antithyroid drugs. The receptors were gathered from a man aged 40-49 years with Graves disease.

This chain uses TRBV11-3 with TRBJ1-5; D is unresolved. The CDR3 contains 13 residues. CDR1 and CDR2 (germline): SGHNT, YENEEA. In DNA form, the CDR3 reads TGTGCTTGCAGCTCCGACGACAATCAGCCCCAGCATTTT. Amino acid sequence: CACSSDDNQPQHF. Filled out from reference TRBV11-3 and TRBJ1-5, the complete variable domain reads EAGVVQSPRYKIIEKKQPVAFWCNPISGHNTLYWYLQNLGQGPELLIRYENEEAVDDSQLPKDRFSAERLKGVDSTLKIQPAELGDSAVYLCACSSDDNQPQHFGDGTRLSIL.

This clonotype was seen a few times. The chain joins TRBV19 to TRBJ2-5, with D unresolved. CDR1 is LNHDA and CDR2 is SQIVND in the germline V gene (reference sequence). The CDR3 loop spans 14 amino acids. V shed 6 bases and J shed 0 bases, with 11 bases lying between them. The CDR3 loop is CASSLTPYQETQYF. In nucleotides, the CDR3 is TGTGCCAGTAGCCTCACCCCGTACCAAGAGACCCAGTACTTC.

This rearrangement joins TRBV3-1 to TRBJ2-7; D perhaps matches TRBD2 (6 bases). V was trimmed by 4 bases and J by 8 bases, leaving 15 bases between them. CDR1 and CDR2 (germline): LGHDT, YNNKEL (reference sequence). This CDR3 contains 13 residues. CDR3 in amino acids: CASSLGGTEKQYF. DNA of the CDR3: TGTGCCAGCAGCCTGGGGGGAACAGAAAAGCAGTACTTC.

As concerns this clonotype: A far more abundant clone sits one base away, making this likely a read error. The chain carries TRBV12-3 or TRBV12-4 and TRBJ2-7; no definite D call. Trimming shortened V by 3 bases and J by 0 bases, and 9 bases separated the two germline ends. The CDR3 is 14 residues long. The DNA for the CDR3 is TGTGCCAGCAGTTTGGGGTCTGTCTCCTACGAGCAGTACTTC. This gives the protein CASSLGSVSYEQYF.

This clonotype was seen repeatedly, ten times or more. The rearrangement joins TRBV12-5 to TRBJ2-7; a possible D gene is TRBD1 (6 bases). V shed 7 bases and J shed 2 bases, with 12 bases lying between them. Looked up from germline, CDR1 is LGHNT and CDR2 is FRNRAP. The CDR3 spans 13 residues. The CDR3 DNA is TGTGCTAGTGCCAGGGACACGACCTACGAGCAGTACTTC. Its translation is CASARDTTYEQYF.

V usage is TRBV5-1 and J usage is TRBJ2-1; D is perhaps TRBD1 (6 bases). The V gene's germline CDR1 is SGHRS and CDR2 YFSETQ. The CDR3 loop spans 16 amino acids. Trimming pared 5 bases from V and 5 bases from J, leaving 20 bases between. The CDR3 region is CASSILRDTLDNEQFF. CDR3 nucleotides: TGCGCCAGCAGTATACTCCGGGACACCCTGGACAATGAGCAGTTCTTC.

This clonotype was detected ten times or more. Here the CDR3 DNA reads TGTGCCAGCAGAGAGCGGGGGGGCCGGGAGACCCAGTACTTC. Its translation is CASRERGGRETQYF. The rearrangement uses TRBV2 and TRBJ2-5, with 10 positions matching TRBD2. Trimming removed 6 bases from V and 5 bases from J; junction bases left unmatched: 6. Germline V gives CDR1 SNHLY, CDR2 FYNNEI. This CDR3 comprises 14 residues.

This chain connects TRBV29-1 to TRBJ2-3; 8 bases fit TRBD2. Germline CDR1 reads SQVTM; CDR2 reads ANQGSEA. With V trimmed by 7 bases and J by 0 bases, 6 bases remained unmatched. There are 14 residues in the CDR3. CDR3 nucleotides: TGCAGCGGATTAGCGGGACCTAGCACAGATACGCAGTATTTT. Encoded protein: CSGLAGPSTDTQYF.

The table lists this clonotype with a few counts. For the CDR3, the DNA is TGTGCCAGCAGCTCCTCGTGGGGCGGGAACTACAATGAGCAGTTCTTC. It codes for CASSSSWGGNYNEQFF. The chain recombines TRBV7-2 with TRBJ2-1, with D perhaps matching TRBD2 (6 bases). This CDR3 has 16 amino acids. Per the germline V gene, CDR1 is SGHTA and CDR2 is FQGNSA. V gave up 4 bases and J gave up 3 bases, with 16 bases separating them.

This clonotype came up many times. This chain joins TRBV18 and TRBJ2-5; D remains ambiguous. The CDR3 has 13 residues. Trimming stripped 6 bases from V and 0 bases from J, with 8 bases between. Germline CDR1 reads KGHSH; CDR2 reads LQKENI. CDR3 DNA: TGTGCCAGCTCGCCTACGCACCAAGAGACCCAGTACTTC. This encodes CASSPTHQETQYF. The full variable domain, completed using reference TRBV18 and TRBJ2-5, is NAGVMQNPRHLVRRRGQEARLRCSPMKGHSHVYWYRQLPEEGLKFMVYLQKENIIDESGMPKERFSAEFPKEGPSILRIQQVVRGDSAAYFCASSPTHQETQYFGPGTRLLVL.

This clonotype was detected many times. The rearrangement joins TRBV27 to TRBJ1-6; the D gene is possibly TRBD1 (5 bases). There are 14 residues in the CDR3. The V end was cut by 2 bases, the J end by 7 bases, with 9 bases between. Germline CDR1 is MNHEY and CDR2 is SMNVEV (reference sequence). As DNA, the CDR3 is TGTGCCAGCAGTTTACGGGACGCAAATTCACCCCTCCACTTT. Translated: CASSLRDANSPLHF.

The V call is TRBV4-3, the J call TRBJ2-3; a weak D match, TRBD1 (5 bases). This CDR3 spans 15 amino acids. V shed 1 base and J shed 11 bases, with 19 bases lying between them. Per the germline V gene, CDR1 is LGHNA and CDR2 is YSLEER. In DNA, the CDR3 is TGCGCCAGCAGCCAAGGGCTGGGTGGCAGGGTGAGGCAGTATTTT. This encodes CASSQGLGGRVRQYF.

This clonotype was observed many times. The V call is TRBV2, the J call TRBJ1-1, with D possibly being TRBD1 (6 bases). Trimming removed 5 bases at V and 3 bases at J, with 16 bases between. The CDR3 runs to 15 residues. The germline V gene encodes CDR1 SNHLY and CDR2 FYNNEI. The CDR3 sequence is CASSWGAPRDTEAFF. CDR3 DNA sequence: TGTGCCAGCAGTTGGGGGGCGCCAAGAGACACTGAAGCTTTCTTT.

Worth noting for this clonotype: A much larger clone sits a single nucleotide away, making a read error possible. The chain is built from TRBV5-1 and TRBJ2-2; 8 bases match TRBD1. The germline V gene has CDR1 SGHRS and CDR2 YFSETQ. This CDR3 is 13 amino acids long. CDR3 DNA sequence: TGCGCCAGCAGAACTGCAGGGGGCGCGGAGCTGTCTTTT. Translation gives CASRTAGGAELSF.

This clonotype was seen ten or more times. The chain joins TRBV5-1 to TRBJ2-7; D tentatively reads TRBD1 or TRBD2 (5 bases each). CDR1 SGHRS and CDR2 YFSETQ come from the germline V gene. The CDR3 is 16 residues long. With 1 base removed from V and 2 bases from J, the gap between germline ends came to 16 bases. The CDR3 DNA reads TGCGCCAGCAGCTTGTTCTCCGGGGCCGGCCCCTACGAGCAGTACTTC. Its protein product is CASSLFSGAGPYEQYF.

This clonotype has at least ten counts. The V gene is TRBV29-1, the J gene TRBJ2-6; D unresolved. Germline values: CDR1 SQVTM, CDR2 ANQGSEA. This CDR3 is built from 13 residues. Trimming pared 3 bases from V and 0 bases from J, leaving 3 bases between. This CDR3 is CSVDFSGANVLTF. CDR3 DNA: TGCAGCGTTGACTTCTCTGGGGCCAACGTCCTGACTTTC. The full variable domain, its missing parts supplied by reference TRBV29-1 and TRBJ2-6, is SAVISQKPSRDICQRGTSLTIQCQVDSQVTMMFWYRQQPGQSLTLIATANQGSEATYESGFVIDKFPISRPNLTFSTLTVSNMSPEDSSIYLCSVDFSGANVLTFGAGSRLTVL.

The table lists this clonotype with many counts. The rearrangement links TRBV27 to TRBJ1-2, with D perhaps TRBD1 (6 bases). Looked up from germline, CDR1 is MNHEY and CDR2 is SMNVEV (reference sequence). The length of the CDR3 is 14 residues. The V and J ends lost 6 bases and 8 bases respectively, with 19 bases between them. CDR3 sequence (DNA): TGTGCCAGCAGCGGACGCGAGGGACACAGGGGCTACACCTTC. Residues: CASSGREGHRGYTF.

In this sample, this clonotype turned up many times. The chain combines TRBV30 with TRBJ2-1, with 9 positions matching TRBD2. The V segment lost 1 base and the J segment 3 bases; nucleotides outside the gene matches: 10. CDR3 length: 17 amino acids. CDR1 GTSNPN and CDR2 SVGIG come from the germline V gene (reference sequence). In DNA form, the CDR3 reads TGTGCCTGGAGTGCCCCTCCCTGGCGGGGGGGCTACAATGAGCAGTTCTTC. This encodes CAWSAPPWRGGYNEQFF. Combining the CDR3 with reference TRBV30 and TRBJ2-1 gives the whole variable domain SQTIHQWPATLVQPVGSPLSLECTVEGTSNPNLYWYRQAAGRGLQLLFYSVGIGQISSEVPQNLSASRPQDRQFILSSKKLLLSDSGFYLCAWSAPPWRGGYNEQFFGPGTRLTVL.

The CDR3 region is CASRLQGTNGYTF. The CDR3 region has the DNA TGTGCCAGCAGACTGCAGGGAACTAATGGCTACACCTTC. The V and J genes are TRBV3-1 and TRBJ1-2; the D gene is possibly TRBD1 (5 bases). This CDR3 region has 13 residues. Trimming took off 6 bases at V and 6 bases at J, with 14 bases between the two ends. Germline-derived CDR1 and CDR2 are LGHDT and YNNKEL (reference sequence).

This clonotype was recorded many times. CDR3 residues: CASSIGQEREAFF. CDR3 DNA: TGTGCCAGCAGCATTGGACAGGAAAGGGAAGCTTTCTTT. The chain uses TRBV5-6 and TRBJ1-1, with TRBD1 identical over 7 bases. V lost 4 bases, J lost 8 bases, and 8 bases stayed unmatched. Germline CDR1 SGHDT, CDR2 YYEEEE. The CDR3 covers 13 residues.

This clonotype showed up many times. The chain is built from TRBV2 and TRBJ2-1, with D possibly matching TRBD2 (5 bases). Germline assignment: CDR1 SNHLY and CDR2 FYNNEI. The CDR3 sequence is 16 residues long. The germline V and J ends were trimmed by 6 bases and 0 bases, with 15 bases remaining between them. DNA for the CDR3: TGTGCCAGCAGCCAACCGGGAAGACTCTCCTACAATGAGCAGTTCTTC. This gives the protein CASSQPGRLSYNEQFF.

This clonotype occurred many times. The chain combines TRBV6-5 with TRBJ2-1; D call uncertain. V lost 0 bases, J lost 0 bases, and 9 bases lay in between. The germline V gene encodes CDR1 MNHEY and CDR2 SVGAGI. The CDR3 is 16 amino acids. The CDR3 sequence: CASSYSLYLSYNEQFF. For the CDR3, the DNA is TGTGCCAGCAGTTACTCTCTGTACCTCTCCTACAATGAGCAGTTCTTC.

Regarding this clonotype: A much larger clonotype is one base distant, so this may be a read error. The chain uses TRBV30 and TRBJ2-7; D is possibly TRBD1 or TRBD2 (5 bases each). CDR1 is GTSNPN, CDR2 SVGIG, per germline (reference sequence). CDR3 length: 14 amino acids. Deletions cut 5 bases from V and 2 bases from J, with 16 bases between. CDR3 in DNA: TGTGCCTGGGATCCGGGGCTGAGCCCCTACGAGCAGTACTTC. Its protein product is CAWDPGLSPYEQYF.

CDR3 DNA sequence: TGTGCCAGCAGCCCTTCATGGGGCAATTCACCCCTCCACTTT. Residues: CASSPSWGNSPLHF. The gene calls are TRBV3-1 and TRBJ1-6; the D gene is possibly TRBD1 (5 bases). The CDR3 runs 14 residues. Germline V gene sequence: CDR1 LGHDT, CDR2 YNNKEL (reference sequence). With 4 bases removed from V and 7 bases from J, the gap between germline ends came to 11 bases.

Many counts were recorded for this clonotype. The V gene is TRBV28, the J gene TRBJ2-7; weak D call: TRBD1 (6 bases). Germline V gene data show CDR1 as MDHEN and CDR2 as SYDVKM. The CDR3 totals 15 residues. V was shortened by 4 bases and J by 0 bases, with 13 bases between the two germline ends. The CDR3 DNA reads TGTGCCAGCAGTTCCCCGACAGGCGGCTCCTACGAGCAGTACTTC. Its protein is CASSSPTGGSYEQYF.

This clonotype has at least ten counts. The rearrangement joins TRBV28 to TRBJ1-1; possibly TRBD1 for D (5 bases). There are 16 residues in the CDR3. Germline V gives CDR1 MDHEN, CDR2 SYDVKM. V was shortened by 5 bases and J by 0 bases, with 16 bases between the two germline ends. The CDR3: CASSTRGDRMNTEAFF. The CDR3 region has the DNA TGTGCCAGCAGTACCCGGGGGGATCGGATGAACACTGAAGCTTTCTTT. The full variable domain, completed using reference TRBV28 and TRBJ1-1, is DVKVTQSSRYLVKRTGEKVFLECVQDMDHENMFWYRQDPGLGLRLIYFSYDVKMKEKGDIPEGYSVSREKKERFSLILESASTNQTSMYLCASSTRGDRMNTEAFFGQGTRLTVV.

To note about this clonotype: This likely came from a read error, as a far larger clone is one base away. V is TRBV6-6 and J is TRBJ2-1, with D perhaps TRBD2 (6 bases). V lost 0 bases and J 13 bases, leaving 19 bases between the germline ends. The germline V gene has CDR1 MNHNY and CDR2 SVGAGI (reference sequence). The CDR3 has 15 residues. CDR3 nucleotides: TGTGCCAGCAGTTACTCAGGACTAACCGTGGAGACCCAGTTCTTC. The encoded protein is CASSYSGLTVETQFF.